This T cell receptor beta chain was retrieved from a study of blood T cells in healthy people across ages. Whole-study results and caveats: Correlation between TCR beta diversity and naive T cell percentage was strong.

The second PCR ran roughly 7 to 12 cycles with a sample-barcoded 5' primer and J-beta primers. TCRdb passed the 5' RACE reads through MiXCR, listing each CDR3 protein once. The profile shows more than 700,000 distinct CDR3 sequences, 40% to 65% of them singletons. The CDR3 length is 15 residues. The V end lost 1 base, the J end lost 2 bases, and 11 bases lay between the germline ends. Germline V gene lookup returns CDR1 LGHNA and CDR2 YNFKEQ. The table lists this clonotype with a few counts. Its antigen is undetermined. The sequenced sample consisted of blood. The chain couples TRBV4-2 to TRBJ2-5; D might be TRBD2 (6 bases). This receptor was identified in a man older than 75 in good health. The CDR3 bases are TGTGCCAGCAGCCAAGCGCGGAGGGGACAAGAGACCCAGTACTTC. Encoded protein: CASSQARRGQETQYF.